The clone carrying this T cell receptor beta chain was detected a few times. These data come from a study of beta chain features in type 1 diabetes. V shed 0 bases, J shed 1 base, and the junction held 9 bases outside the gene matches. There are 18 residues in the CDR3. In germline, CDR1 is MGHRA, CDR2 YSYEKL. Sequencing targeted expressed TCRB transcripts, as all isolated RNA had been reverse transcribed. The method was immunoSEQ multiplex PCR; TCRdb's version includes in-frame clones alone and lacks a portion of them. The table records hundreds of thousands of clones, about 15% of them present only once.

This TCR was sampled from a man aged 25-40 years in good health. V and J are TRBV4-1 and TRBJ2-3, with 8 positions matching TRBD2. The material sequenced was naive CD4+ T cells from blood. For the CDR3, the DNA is TGCGCCAGCAGCCAAGATCTGAGCGGGGGTGTCGGCACAGATACGCAGTATTTT. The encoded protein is CASSQDLSGGVGTDTQYF.